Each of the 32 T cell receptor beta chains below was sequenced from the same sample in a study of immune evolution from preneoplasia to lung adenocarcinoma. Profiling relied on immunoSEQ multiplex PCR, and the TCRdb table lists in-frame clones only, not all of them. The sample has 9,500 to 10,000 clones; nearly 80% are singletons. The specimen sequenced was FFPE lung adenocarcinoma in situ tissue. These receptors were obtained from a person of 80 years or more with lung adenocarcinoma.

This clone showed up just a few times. The CDR3 coding sequence is TGTGCCACCCGGGCCTCCGGCACTGAAGCTTTCTTT. It specifies CATRASGTEAFF. V gene TRBV6-5 combines with J gene TRBJ1-1; no clear D. Trimming pared 10 bases from V and 4 bases from J, leaving 13 bases between. From germline, CDR1 is MNHEY and CDR2 SVGAGI. The CDR3 runs to 12 residues.

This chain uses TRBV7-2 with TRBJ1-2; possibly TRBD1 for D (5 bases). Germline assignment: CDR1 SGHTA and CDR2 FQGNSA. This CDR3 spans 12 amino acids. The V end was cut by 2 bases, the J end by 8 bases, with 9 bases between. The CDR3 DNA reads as TGTGCCAGCAGCTTATTGGAGGGGGGCTACACCTTC. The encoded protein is CASSLLEGGYTF.

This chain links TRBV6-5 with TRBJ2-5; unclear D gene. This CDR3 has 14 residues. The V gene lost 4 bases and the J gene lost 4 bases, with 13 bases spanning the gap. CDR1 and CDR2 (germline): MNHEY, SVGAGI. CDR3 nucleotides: TGTGCCAGCAGTTCTGTAGGGTCCCCAGAGACCCAGTACTTC. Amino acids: CASSSVGSPETQYF.

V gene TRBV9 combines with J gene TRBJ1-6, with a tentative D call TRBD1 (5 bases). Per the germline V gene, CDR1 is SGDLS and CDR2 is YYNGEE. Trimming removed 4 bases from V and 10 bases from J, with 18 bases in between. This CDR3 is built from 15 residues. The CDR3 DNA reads TGTGCCAGCAGCCTCCGCGCGGGGACTGACTCACCCCTCCACTTT. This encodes CASSLRAGTDSPLHF.

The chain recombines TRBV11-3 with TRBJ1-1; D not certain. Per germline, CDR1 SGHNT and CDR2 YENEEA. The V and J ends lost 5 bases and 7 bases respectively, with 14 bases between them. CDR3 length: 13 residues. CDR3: CASSPSGLDEAFF. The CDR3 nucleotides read TGTGCCAGCAGCCCCTCTGGGTTGGATGAAGCTTTCTTT. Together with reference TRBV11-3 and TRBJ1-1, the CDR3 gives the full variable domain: EAGVVQSPRYKIIEKKQPVAFWCNPISGHNTLYWYLQNLGQGPELLIRYENEEAVDDSQLPKDRFSAERLKGVDSTLKIQPAELGDSAVYLCASSPSGLDEAFFGQGTRLTVV.

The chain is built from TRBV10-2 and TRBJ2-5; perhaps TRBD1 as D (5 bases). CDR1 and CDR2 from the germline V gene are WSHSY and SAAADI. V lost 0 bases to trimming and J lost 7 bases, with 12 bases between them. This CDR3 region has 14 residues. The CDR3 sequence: CASSESNRFGTQYF. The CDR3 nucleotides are TGCGCCAGCAGTGAGTCGAACAGGTTCGGGACCCAGTACTTC.

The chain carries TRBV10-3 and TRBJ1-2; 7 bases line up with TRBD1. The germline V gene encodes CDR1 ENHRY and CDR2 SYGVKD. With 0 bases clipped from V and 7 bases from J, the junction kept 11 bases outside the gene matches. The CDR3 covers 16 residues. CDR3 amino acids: CAISESKPTGRTGYTF. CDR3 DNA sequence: TGTGCCATCAGTGAGTCGAAGCCGACAGGGAGGACTGGCTACACCTTC.

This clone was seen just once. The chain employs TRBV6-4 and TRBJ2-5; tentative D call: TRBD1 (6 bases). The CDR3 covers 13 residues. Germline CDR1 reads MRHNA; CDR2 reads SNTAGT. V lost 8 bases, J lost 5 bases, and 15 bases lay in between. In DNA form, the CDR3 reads TGTGCCAGCTGGGGGCAGGGTTTGGAGACCCAGTACTTC. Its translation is CASWGQGLETQYF.

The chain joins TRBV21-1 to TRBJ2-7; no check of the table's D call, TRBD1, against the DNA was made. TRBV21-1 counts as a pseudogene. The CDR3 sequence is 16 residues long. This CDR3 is CASSILGLLPAYEQYF. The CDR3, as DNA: TGTGCCAGCAGCATACTGGGGCTCCTTCCTGCCTACGAGCAGTACTTC.

CDR3 in DNA: TGTGCCAGCAGTGAAGAAGGAGGGACGGTATATGGCTACACCTTC. It is translated as CASSEEGGTVYGYTF. The chain joins TRBV6-1 to TRBJ1-2, with TRBD1 as a possible D gene (5 bases). CDR1 and CDR2 from the germline V gene are MNHNS and SASEGT. This CDR3 is 15 amino acids long. Trimming stripped 1 base from V and 5 bases from J, with 14 bases between.

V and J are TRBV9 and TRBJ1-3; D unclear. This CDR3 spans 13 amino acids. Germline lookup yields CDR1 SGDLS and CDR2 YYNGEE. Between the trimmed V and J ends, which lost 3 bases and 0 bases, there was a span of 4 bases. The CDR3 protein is CASSGNSGNTIYF. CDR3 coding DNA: TGTGCCAGCAGCGGGAACTCTGGAAACACCATATATTTT.

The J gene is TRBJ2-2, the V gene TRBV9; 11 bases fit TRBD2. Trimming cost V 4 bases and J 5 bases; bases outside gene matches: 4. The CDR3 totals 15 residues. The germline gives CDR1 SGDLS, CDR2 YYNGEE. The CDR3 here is CASSSSGGYTGELFF. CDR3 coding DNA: TGTGCCAGCAGCTCTAGCGGGGGGTATACCGGGGAGCTGTTTTTT.

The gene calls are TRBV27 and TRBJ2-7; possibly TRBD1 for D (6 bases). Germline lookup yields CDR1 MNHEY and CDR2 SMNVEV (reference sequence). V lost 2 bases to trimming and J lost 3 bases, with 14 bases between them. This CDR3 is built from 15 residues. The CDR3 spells CASSLRGFGGYEQYF. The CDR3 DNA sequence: TGTGCCAGCAGTTTAAGGGGGTTTGGGGGCTACGAGCAGTACTTC.

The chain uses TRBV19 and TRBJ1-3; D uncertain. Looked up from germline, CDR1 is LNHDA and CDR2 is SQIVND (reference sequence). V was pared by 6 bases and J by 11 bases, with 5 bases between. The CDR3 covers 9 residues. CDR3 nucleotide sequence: TGTGCCAGTAGCCCCCCCATATATTTT. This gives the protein CASSPPIYF.

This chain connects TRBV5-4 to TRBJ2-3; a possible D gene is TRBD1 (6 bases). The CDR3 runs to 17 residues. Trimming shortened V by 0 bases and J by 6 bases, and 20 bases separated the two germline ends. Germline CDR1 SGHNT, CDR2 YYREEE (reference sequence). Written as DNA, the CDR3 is TGTGCCAGCAGCTTGGAGGGCGACAGGAGATCCGTGGATACGCAGTATTTT. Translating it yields CASSLEGDRRSVDTQYF.

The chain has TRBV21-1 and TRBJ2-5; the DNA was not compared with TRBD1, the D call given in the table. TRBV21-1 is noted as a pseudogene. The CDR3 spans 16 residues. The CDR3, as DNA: TGTGCCAGCAGCAATAGGGACAGAGAAGACCAAGAGACCCAGTACTTC. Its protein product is CASSNRDREDQETQYF.

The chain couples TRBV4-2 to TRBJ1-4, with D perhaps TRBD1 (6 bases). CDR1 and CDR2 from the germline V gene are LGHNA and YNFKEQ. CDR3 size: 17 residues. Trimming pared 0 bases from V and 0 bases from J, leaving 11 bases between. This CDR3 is CASSQDDRIPTNEKLFF. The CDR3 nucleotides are TGTGCCAGCAGCCAAGATGACAGGATTCCAACTAATGAAAAACTGTTTTTT.

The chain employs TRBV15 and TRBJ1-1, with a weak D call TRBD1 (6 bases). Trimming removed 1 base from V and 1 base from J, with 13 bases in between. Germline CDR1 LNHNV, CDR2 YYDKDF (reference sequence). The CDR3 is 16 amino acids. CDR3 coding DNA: TGTGCCACCAGCAGAGGAGGGGGGATGGGGAACACTGAAGCTTTCTTT. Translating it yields CATSRGGGMGNTEAFF. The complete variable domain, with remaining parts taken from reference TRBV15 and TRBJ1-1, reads DAMVIQNPRYQVTQFGKPVTLSCSQTLNHNVMYWYQQKSSQAPKLLFHYYDKDFNNEADTPDNFQSRRPNTSFCFLDIRSPGLGDTAMYLCATSRGGGMGNTEAFFGQGTRLTVV.

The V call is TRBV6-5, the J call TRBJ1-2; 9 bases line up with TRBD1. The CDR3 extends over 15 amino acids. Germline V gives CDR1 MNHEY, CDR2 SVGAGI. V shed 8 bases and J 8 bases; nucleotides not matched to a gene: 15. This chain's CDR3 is CASFWTGVNGGGYTF. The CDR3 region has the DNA TGTGCCAGCTTCTGGACAGGGGTCAATGGTGGGGGCTACACCTTC.

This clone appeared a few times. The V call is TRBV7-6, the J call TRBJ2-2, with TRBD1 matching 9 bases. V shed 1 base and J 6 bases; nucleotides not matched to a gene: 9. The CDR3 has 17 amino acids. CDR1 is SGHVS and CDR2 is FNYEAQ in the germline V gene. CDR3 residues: CASSLEAGQGFSGELFF. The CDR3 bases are TGTGCCAGCAGCTTAGAGGCGGGACAGGGATTTTCCGGGGAGCTGTTTTTT.

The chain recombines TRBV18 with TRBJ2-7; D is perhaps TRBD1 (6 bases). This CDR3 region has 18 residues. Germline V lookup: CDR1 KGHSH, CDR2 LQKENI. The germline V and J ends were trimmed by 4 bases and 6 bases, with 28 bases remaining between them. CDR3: CASSLSDPRDTPSSEQYF. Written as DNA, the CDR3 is TGTGCCAGCTCACTCTCAGATCCCCGGGACACCCCTTCCAGCGAGCAGTACTTC.

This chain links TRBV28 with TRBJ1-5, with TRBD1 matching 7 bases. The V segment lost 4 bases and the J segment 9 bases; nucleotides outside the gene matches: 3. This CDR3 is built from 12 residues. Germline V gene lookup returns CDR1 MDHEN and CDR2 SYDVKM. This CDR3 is CASSSQGRPQHF. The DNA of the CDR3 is TGTGCCAGCAGTTCACAGGGGAGGCCCCAGCATTTT. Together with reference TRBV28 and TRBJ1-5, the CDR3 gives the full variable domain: DVKVTQSSRYLVKRTGEKVFLECVQDMDHENMFWYRQDPGLGLRLIYFSYDVKMKEKGDIPEGYSVSREKKERFSLILESASTNQTSMYLCASSSQGRPQHFGDGTRLSIL.

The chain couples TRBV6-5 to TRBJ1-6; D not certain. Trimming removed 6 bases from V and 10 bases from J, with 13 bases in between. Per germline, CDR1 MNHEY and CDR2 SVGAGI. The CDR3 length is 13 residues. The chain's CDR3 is CASSLSESSPLHF. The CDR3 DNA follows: TGTGCCAGCAGCCTATCTGAAAGCTCACCCCTCCACTTT.

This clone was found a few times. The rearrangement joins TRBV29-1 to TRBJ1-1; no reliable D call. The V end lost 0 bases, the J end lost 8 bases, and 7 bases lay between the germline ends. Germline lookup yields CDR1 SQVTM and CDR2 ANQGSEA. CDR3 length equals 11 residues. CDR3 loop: CSVEDLGEAFF. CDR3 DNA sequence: TGCAGCGTTGAAGATTTGGGGGAAGCTTTCTTT. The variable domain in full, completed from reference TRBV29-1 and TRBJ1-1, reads SAVISQKPSRDICQRGTSLTIQCQVDSQVTMMFWYRQQPGQSLTLIATANQGSEATYESGFVIDKFPISRPNLTFSTLTVSNMSPEDSSIYLCSVEDLGEAFFGQGTRLTVV.

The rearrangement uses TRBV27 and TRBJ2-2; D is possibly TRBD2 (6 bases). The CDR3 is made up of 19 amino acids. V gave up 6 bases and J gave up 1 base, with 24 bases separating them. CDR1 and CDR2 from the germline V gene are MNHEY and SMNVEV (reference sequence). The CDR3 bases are TGTGCCAGCAGCACCCGCAGCGGGTCAGTTCTAAAGAACACCGGGGAGCTGTTTTTT. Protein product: CASSTRSGSVLKNTGELFF.

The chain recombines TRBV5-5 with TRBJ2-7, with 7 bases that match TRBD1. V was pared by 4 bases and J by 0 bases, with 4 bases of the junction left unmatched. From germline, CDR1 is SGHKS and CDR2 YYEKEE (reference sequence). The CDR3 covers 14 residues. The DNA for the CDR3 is TGTGCCAGCAGCCAGGACAGGAGCTCCTACGAGCAGTACTTC. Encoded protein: CASSQDRSSYEQYF.

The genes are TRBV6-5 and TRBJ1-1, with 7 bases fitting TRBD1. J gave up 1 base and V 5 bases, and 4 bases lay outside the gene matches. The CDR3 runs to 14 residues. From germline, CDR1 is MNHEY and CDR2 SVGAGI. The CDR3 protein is CASSTRTGNTEAFF. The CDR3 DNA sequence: TGTGCCAGCAGTACACGGACAGGGAACACTGAAGCTTTCTTT.

The CDR3 region is CASSQQPGKYEQYF. CDR3 bases: TGCGCCAGCAGCCAGCAGCCGGGAAAGTACGAGCAGTACTTC. The genes are TRBV4-1 and TRBJ2-7; D is possibly TRBD2 (5 bases). The V end lost 3 bases, the J end lost 4 bases, and 13 bases lay between the germline ends. Germline V lookup: CDR1 MGHRA, CDR2 YSYEKL. CDR3 size: 14 residues.

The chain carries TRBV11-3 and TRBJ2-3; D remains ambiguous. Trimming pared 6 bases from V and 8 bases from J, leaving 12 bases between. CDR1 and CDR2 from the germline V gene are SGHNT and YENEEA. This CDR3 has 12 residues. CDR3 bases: TGTGCCAGCAGTCTAAGGGAAGGTACGCAGTATTTT. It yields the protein CASSLREGTQYF.

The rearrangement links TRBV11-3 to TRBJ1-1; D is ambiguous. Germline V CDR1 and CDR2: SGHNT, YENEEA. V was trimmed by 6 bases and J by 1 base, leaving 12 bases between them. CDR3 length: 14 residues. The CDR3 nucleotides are TGTGCCAGCAGTTATACAAACGAGAACACTGAAGCTTTCTTT. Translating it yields CASSYTNENTEAFF.

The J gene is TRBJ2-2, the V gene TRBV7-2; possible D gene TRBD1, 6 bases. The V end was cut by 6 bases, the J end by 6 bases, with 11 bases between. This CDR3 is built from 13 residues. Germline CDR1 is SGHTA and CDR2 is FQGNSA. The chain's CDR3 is CASSPRTAGELFF. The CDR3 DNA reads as TGTGCCAGCAGTCCCCGGACAGCCGGGGAGCTGTTTTTT.

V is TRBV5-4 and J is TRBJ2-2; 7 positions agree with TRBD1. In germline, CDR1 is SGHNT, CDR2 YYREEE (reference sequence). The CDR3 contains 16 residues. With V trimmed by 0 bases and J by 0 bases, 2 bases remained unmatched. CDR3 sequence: CASSLGQGANTGELFF. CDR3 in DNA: TGTGCCAGCAGCTTGGGGCAGGGGGCGAACACCGGGGAGCTGTTTTTT.